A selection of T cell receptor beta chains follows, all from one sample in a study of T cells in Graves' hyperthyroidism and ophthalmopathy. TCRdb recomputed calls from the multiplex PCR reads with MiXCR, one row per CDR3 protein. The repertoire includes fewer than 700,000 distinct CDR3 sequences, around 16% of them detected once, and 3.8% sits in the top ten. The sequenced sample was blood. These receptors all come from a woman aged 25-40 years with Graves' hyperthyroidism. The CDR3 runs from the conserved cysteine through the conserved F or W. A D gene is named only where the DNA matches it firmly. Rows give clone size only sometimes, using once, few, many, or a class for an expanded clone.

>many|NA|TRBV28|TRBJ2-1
TGTGCCAGCAGCCTGCTTGGTACGGCTGAGCAGTTCTTC
CASSLLGTAEQFF
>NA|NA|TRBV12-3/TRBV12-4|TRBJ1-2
TGTGCCAGCAGTATATCTATGAGGGGTCCGACTCGAGGCTACACCTTC
CASSISMRGPTRGYTF
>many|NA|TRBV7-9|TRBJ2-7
TGTGCCAGCAACCTCCGGGAGTCCTACGAGCAGTACTTC
CASNLRESYEQYF
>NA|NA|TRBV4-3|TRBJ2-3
TGCGCCAGCAGCCAAGGCGGACTGGCAGATACGCAGTATTTT
CASSQGGLADTQYF
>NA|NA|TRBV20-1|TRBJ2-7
TGCAGTGCTCCGAGAGGGATGGGGGAGCAGTACTTC
CSAPRGMGEQYF
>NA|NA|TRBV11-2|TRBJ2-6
TGTGCCAGCAGCTCCGTGCACTCTGGGGCCAACGTCCTGACTTTC
CASSSVHSGANVLTF
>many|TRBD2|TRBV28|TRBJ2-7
TGTGCCAGCAGTTTACAAGCGGGAGGGCGATACGAGCAGTACTTC
CASSLQAGGRYEQYF
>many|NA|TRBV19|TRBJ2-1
TGTGCCAGTAGTATAGATCACGTCCAGGGAGTCTCCTATGAGCAGTTCTTC
CASSIDHVQGVSYEQFF
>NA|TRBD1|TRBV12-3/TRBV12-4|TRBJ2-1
TGTGCCAGCAGCTCCGACAGGGGCTACAATGAGCAGTTCTTC
CASSSDRGYNEQFF
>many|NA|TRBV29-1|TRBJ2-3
TGCAGCGTTGTGGATCCAGCGGGTTTCACAGATACGCAGTATTTT
CSVVDPAGFTDTQYF
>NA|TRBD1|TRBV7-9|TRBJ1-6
TGTGCCAGCAGCGAACAGGGGGCCCGAAATTCACCCCTCCACTTT
CASSEQGARNSPLHF
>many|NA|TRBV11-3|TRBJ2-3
TGTGCCAGCAGCTTCGGGCAGGCGTTGGGGCCAGATACGCAGTATTTT
CASSFGQALGPDTQYF
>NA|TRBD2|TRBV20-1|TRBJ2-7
TGCAGTGCTAGAGGCGGGCCTAGCGGCTACGAGCAGTACTTC
CSARGGPSGYEQYF
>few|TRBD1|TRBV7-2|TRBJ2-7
TGTGCCAGCAGCTTGAGGTGGGGGGGAGGACAGGGGGCAGGCGAGCAGTACTTC
CASSLRWGGGQGAGEQYF
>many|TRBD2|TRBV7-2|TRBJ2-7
TGTGCCAGCAGCCACCGGACTAGCGGAAGGGGGTCCTACGAGCAGTACTTC
CASSHRTSGRGSYEQYF
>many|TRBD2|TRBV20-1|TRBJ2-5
TGCAGTGCCCTCGGTCCTAGCGGGAGATTGGAGACCCAGTACTTC
CSALGPSGRLETQYF
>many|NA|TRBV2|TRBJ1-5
TGTGCCAGCAGTGAAATAGGATATGGACAGCCCCAGCATTTT
CASSEIGYGQPQHF
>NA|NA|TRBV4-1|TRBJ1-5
TGCGCCAGCAGCCAGGCTCAGGGACTCGGGCCCCAGCATTTT
CASSQAQGLGPQHF
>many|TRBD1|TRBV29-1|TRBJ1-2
TGCAGCGTTGAGCCAGCTTCCGGGACAGGGGATTATGGCTACACCTTC
CSVEPASGTGDYGYTF
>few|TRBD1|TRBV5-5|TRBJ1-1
TGTGCCAGCAGTATGGGGGACAGGGGGTACACTGAAGCTTTCTTT
CASSMGDRGYTEAFF
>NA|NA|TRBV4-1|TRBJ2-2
TGCGCCAGCAGCCAAGGAGGGATTTGGAACACCGGGGAGCTGTTTTTT
CASSQGGIWNTGELFF
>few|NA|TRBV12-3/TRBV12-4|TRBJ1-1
TGTGCCAGCAGTTTAGCGAGGCCGAACACTGAAGCTTTCTTT
CASSLARPNTEAFF
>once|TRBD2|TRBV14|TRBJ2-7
TGTGCCAGCAGCCAGAGGGTAAGGTTGCGGGAGGAGCAGTACTTC
CASSQRVRLREEQYF
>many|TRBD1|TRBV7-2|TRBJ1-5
TGTGCCAGCAGCTTAGGACAGGGTGTCAATCAGCCCCAGCATTTT
CASSLGQGVNQPQHF
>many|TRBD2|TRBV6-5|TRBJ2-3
TGTGCCAGCAGTTATCTTAGCGGGACAGATACGCAGTATTTT
CASSYLSGTDTQYF
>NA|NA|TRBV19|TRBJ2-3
TGTGCCAGTAGTATGGACAGAGGCAATGCAGGAGATACGCAGTATTTT
CASSMDRGNAGDTQYF
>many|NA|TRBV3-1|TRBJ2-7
TGTGCCAGCAGCCCGCGTATGGGGCCCTACGAGCAGTACTTC
CASSPRMGPYEQYF